A selection of T cell receptor beta chains follows, all from one sample in a study of shared clonotypes between healthy human individuals. The assay was immunoSEQ multiplex PCR, and TCRdb's table has in-frame clones only and misses some. Here the sample spans some 2,000,000 clones, roughly 94% being singletons. Material: naive CD4+ T cells sorted from blood. The receptor source for this set is a man between 18 and 29 years old in good health. Each CDR3 is given with its conserved first and last residue. The order of the fields is V gene, CDR3 length, D gene, clone size, J gene, CDR3 protein, CDR3 DNA. A D gene is named only where the DNA matches it firmly. Clone size is shown for a subset of rows, as once, few, many or a class of expanded clone.

V gene: TRBV11-2; CDR3 length: 16; D gene: TRBD1; clone size: .; J gene: TRBJ2-7; CDR3 protein: CASSLRPGTGGREQYF; CDR3 DNA: TGTGCCAGCAGCTTACGGCCGGGGACAGGGGGACGCGAGCAGTACTTC
V gene: TRBV7-3; CDR3 length: 13; D gene: .; clone size: .; J gene: TRBJ2-5; CDR3 protein: CASSLNWDETQYF; CDR3 DNA: TGTGCCAGCAGCTTAAACTGGGATGAGACCCAGTACTTC
V gene: TRBV6-1; CDR3 length: 11; D gene: TRBD1; clone size: .; J gene: TRBJ1-1; CDR3 protein: CASSTDRRAFF; CDR3 DNA: TGTGCCAGCAGTACGGACAGGAGAGCTTTCTTT
V gene: TRBV29-1; CDR3 length: 17; D gene: TRBD1; clone size: .; J gene: TRBJ2-2; CDR3 protein: CSVVPLRTGGGTGELFF; CDR3 DNA: TGCAGCGTTGTTCCCCTTAGGACAGGGGGAGGGACCGGGGAGCTGTTTTTT
V gene: TRBV7-6; CDR3 length: 13; D gene: .; clone size: once; J gene: TRBJ1-1; CDR3 protein: CASSPGEGTEAFF; CDR3 DNA: TGTGCCAGCAGCCCGGGGGAGGGCACTGAAGCTTTCTTT
V gene: TRBV25-1; CDR3 length: 15; D gene: .; clone size: .; J gene: TRBJ2-1; CDR3 protein: CASSESNSPYNEQFF; CDR3 DNA: TGTGCCAGCAGTGAATCGAACAGCCCATACAATGAGCAGTTCTTC
V gene: TRBV5-6; CDR3 length: 18; D gene: .; clone size: .; J gene: TRBJ2-7; CDR3 protein: CASSLVRLTDLSLREQYF; CDR3 DNA: TGTGCCAGCAGCTTGGTCAGGTTAACAGATCTCTCTTTACGCGAGCAGTACTTC
V gene: TRBV28; CDR3 length: 15; D gene: .; clone size: .; J gene: TRBJ1-1; CDR3 protein: CASSLKVGTNTEAFF; CDR3 DNA: TGTGCCAGCAGTTTAAAGGTCGGAACGAACACTGAAGCTTTCTTT
V gene: TRBV15; CDR3 length: 17; D gene: TRBD2; clone size: .; J gene: TRBJ2-2; CDR3 protein: CATSRDRLAATHGELFF; CDR3 DNA: TGTGCCACCAGCAGAGATAGGCTAGCGGCCACCCACGGGGAGCTGTTTTTT
V gene: TRBV6-1; CDR3 length: 14; D gene: .; clone size: .; J gene: TRBJ1-2; CDR3 protein: CASSVEEVPAGYTF; CDR3 DNA: TGTGCCAGCAGTGTCGAGGAGGTTCCCGCCGGCTACACCTTC
V gene: TRBV6-1; CDR3 length: 15; D gene: .; clone size: .; J gene: TRBJ1-5; CDR3 protein: CASNDPWGDNQPQHF; CDR3 DNA: TGTGCCAGCAACGATCCTTGGGGAGACAATCAGCCCCAGCATTTT